The 17 T cell receptor beta chains below were found in one sample sequenced in a study of human T cells and chemical hapten exposure. TCRdb recomputed calls from the RACE reads with MiXCR, one row per CDR3 protein. The data contain 350,000 to 400,000 distinct CDR3 sequences, around 6% of them singletons. Time point meaning: patch test 2, 6 weeks after DPC sensitization. Treatment: therapeutic diphenylcyclopropenone sensitization with weekly scalp DPC. Sequenced material: whole blood, taken in connection with sensitization to the hapten diphenylcyclopropenone (DPC). The source of these receptors is a young woman with alopecia areata. Some clones in this sample may be carry-over from other donors' samples.

This clonotype was seen ten or more times. The CDR3 bases are TGCAGCGGTCAGTTAACGGTTGAGGCTGAAGCTTTCTTT. Protein: CSGQLTVEAEAFF. The V gene is TRBV29-1, the J gene TRBJ1-1; D remains unclear. CDR3 length: 13 residues. Germline V gene data show CDR1 as SQVTM and CDR2 as ANQGSEA. V lost 7 bases to trimming and J lost 6 bases, with 18 bases between them.

This rearrangement joins TRBV7-9 to TRBJ2-7; TRBD1 aligns across 9 bases. There are 15 residues in the CDR3. Germline trimming cut 5 bases from V and 5 bases from J; bases unmatched to any gene: 10. Germline lookup yields CDR1 SEHNR and CDR2 FQNEAQ (reference sequence). Here the CDR3 reads CASSTRDRVANEQYF. In DNA, the CDR3 is TGTGCCAGCAGCACCCGGGACAGGGTTGCGAACGAGCAGTACTTC.

This rearrangement joins TRBV20-1 to TRBJ1-1; D unresolved. The CDR3 sequence is 11 residues long. With 1 base removed from V and 10 bases from J, the gap between germline ends came to 10 bases. Germline values: CDR1 DFQATT, CDR2 SNEGSKA (reference sequence). In DNA, the CDR3 is TGCAGTGCTAGAGTCCAAGAGATAGCTTTCTTT. As protein: CSARVQEIAFF.

The sample holds many counts of this clonotype. V and J are TRBV18 and TRBJ1-1; D gene uncertain. This CDR3 has 15 residues. Germline CDR1 reads KGHSH; CDR2 reads LQKENI. Trimming took 0 bases from V and 6 from J, leaving 14 bases between them. Written as DNA, the CDR3 is TGTGCCAGCTCACCACCGGCCAAAAGGTATGCTGAAGCTTTCTTT. Its translation is CASSPPAKRYAEAFF.

The chain has TRBV6-1 and TRBJ1-6; unclear D gene. V was trimmed by 10 bases and J by 7 bases, leaving 20 bases between them. The CDR3 runs 15 residues. Germline assignment: CDR1 MNHNS and CDR2 SASEGT. CDR3 nucleotides: TGTGCCATAACCACGGACCTCGTCGGGAATTCACCCCTCCACTTT. It yields the protein CAITTDLVGNSPLHF.

The chain recombines TRBV4-2 with TRBJ2-1; D assignment may be TRBD1 or TRBD2 (5 bases each). CDR1 LGHNA and CDR2 YNFKEQ come from the germline V gene. V dropped 4 bases and J dropped 5 bases, with 12 bases sitting between them. The CDR3 is 14 residues long. CDR3: CASSRARGDNEQFF. The CDR3 nucleotides are TGTGCCAGCAGCCGAGCGAGGGGCGACAATGAGCAGTTCTTC.

The sample holds many counts of this clonotype. The rearrangement links TRBV11-3 to TRBJ2-1; the match to TRBD1 covers 10 bases. The germline V gene has CDR1 SGHNT and CDR2 YENEEA. The length of the CDR3 is 20 residues. Trimming removed 2 bases from V and 6 bases from J; junction bases left unmatched: 19. The CDR3 loop reads CASSLRRPQTGTGDVNEQFF. The CDR3 region has the DNA TGTGCCAGCAGCTTACGTAGGCCTCAGACCGGGACAGGGGATGTCAATGAGCAGTTCTTC.

The CDR3 region is CRNTEAFF. The CDR3 DNA reads TGCAGGAACACTGAAGCTTTCTTT. The chain is built from TRBV20-1 and TRBJ1-1; D remains ambiguous. The germline V gene encodes CDR1 DFQATT and CDR2 SNEGSKA (reference sequence). The CDR3 totals 8 residues.

This clonotype was found a few times. This chain uses TRBV3-1 with TRBJ1-1; maybe TRBD1 (5 bases). The CDR3 loop spans 15 amino acids. Germline V CDR1 and CDR2: LGHDT, YNNKEL (reference sequence). Trimming took off 5 bases at V and 0 bases at J, with 13 bases between the two ends. CDR3 nucleotide sequence: TGTGCCAGCAGCGAGCTAGACAGATTGAACACTGAAGCTTTCTTT. Protein: CASSELDRLNTEAFF.

In this sample, this clonotype turned up many times. This chain connects TRBV6-5 to TRBJ1-2; a weak D match, TRBD1 (5 bases). V gave up 2 bases and J gave up 2 bases, with 12 bases separating them. The CDR3 runs 15 residues. From germline, CDR1 is MNHEY and CDR2 SVGAGI. The CDR3 region has the DNA TGTGCCAGCAGTTACGGCCAGGGAAACAACTATGGCTACACCTTC. Protein sequence: CASSYGQGNNYGYTF.

This clonotype was picked up many times. V gene TRBV4-3 combines with J gene TRBJ1-2; the D gene is possibly TRBD1 (6 bases). Germline assignment: CDR1 LGHNA and CDR2 YSLEER. This CDR3 has 17 residues. The ends were cut back, 0 bases at V and 0 bases at J, with 14 bases in the middle. The CDR3 here is CASSQDIEGEPNYGYTF. Written as DNA, the CDR3 is TGCGCCAGCAGCCAAGATATAGAGGGGGAACCTAACTATGGCTACACCTTC.

This clonotype turned up a few times. This chain connects TRBV9 to TRBJ2-1; D possibly corresponds to TRBD1 (6 bases). V was cut by 4 bases and J by 3 bases, with 14 bases left in between. Germline assignment: CDR1 SGDLS and CDR2 YYNGEE. The CDR3 is 15 residues long. CDR3 sequence: CASSQGISNYNEQFF. In DNA, the CDR3 is TGTGCCAGCAGCCAGGGGATTTCGAACTACAATGAGCAGTTCTTC.

This clonotype has a handful of counts. The chain combines TRBV4-3 with TRBJ1-2; D ambiguous. V was clipped by 5 bases and J by 1 base, with 11 bases between them. The germline V gene has CDR1 LGHNA and CDR2 YSLEER. The CDR3 has 14 residues. The CDR3 nucleotides read TGCGCCAGCAGCATGGACGGAATTAACTATGGCTACACCTTC. Protein sequence: CASSMDGINYGYTF.

V gene TRBV6-5 combines with J gene TRBJ2-3; 9 bases fit TRBD2. This CDR3 is 15 amino acids long. CDR1 and CDR2 (germline): MNHEY, SVGAGI. V trimming: 7 bases; J trimming: 2 bases; junction bases outside the gene matches: 7. The CDR3 bases are TGTGCCAGCATTTGCAGCGGGGGGATCACAGATACGCAGTATTTT. It codes for CASICSGGITDTQYF.

Many counts were recorded for this clonotype. The chain recombines TRBV10-3 with TRBJ2-7, with D perhaps given as TRBD1 or TRBD2 (5 bases each). V was shortened by 10 bases and J by 2 bases, with 15 bases between the two germline ends. The CDR3 is made up of 13 amino acids. CDR1 is ENHRY, CDR2 SYGVKD, per germline. The CDR3 loop reads CATSGRETYEQYF. The CDR3 DNA reads as TGTGCCACCTCGGGACGAGAGACCTACGAGCAGTACTTC.

The table lists this clonotype with a few counts. V is TRBV5-5 and J is TRBJ1-3; no definite D call. The CDR3 totals 16 residues. CDR1 is SGHKS, CDR2 YYEKEE, per germline (reference sequence). V gave up 4 bases and J gave up 2 bases, with 16 bases separating them. CDR3 DNA: TGTGCCAGCAGCCAATGGAAGAATCCCCCTGGAAACACCATATATTTT. Translating it yields CASSQWKNPPGNTIYF.

V and J are TRBV6-5 and TRBJ2-3; D uncertain. V lost 2 bases, J lost 2 bases, and 5 bases lay in between. Germline lookup yields CDR1 MNHEY and CDR2 SVGAGI. The length of the CDR3 is 13 residues. The CDR3 region is CASSYQNTDTQYF. The CDR3 nucleotides read TGTGCCAGCAGTTACCAGAACACAGATACGCAGTATTTT.